This TCR beta chain was documented in a study of T cell changes during pregnancy in multiple sclerosis. TCRdb's copy holds only in-frame clones and misses some; the assay was immunoSEQ multiplex PCR. Among approximately 33,000 clones listed, about 92% were seen once. In germline, CDR1 is SGHDN, CDR2 FVKESK. The CDR3 totals 15 residues. V trimming: 4 bases; J trimming: 2 bases; junction bases outside the gene matches: 6. This TCR derives from a female donor with multiple sclerosis, enrolled in a pregnancy study. The J gene is TRBJ2-5, the V gene TRBV14, with 8 nucleotides matching TRBD2. Specimen: CD4+ T cells from peripheral blood mononuclear cells, collected after pregnancy. As DNA, the CDR3 is TGTGCCAGCAGCCTCGGACTAGCAGTACAAGAGACCCAGTACTTC. It translates to CASSLGLAVQETQYF.